This T cell receptor (beta chain) was identified in a study of Tregs in tolerant kidney transplant recipients. Study background: Recipients received nonmyeloablative bone marrow transplants from related graft donors, with transient mixed chimerism.

About this clone itself: Its antigen is not known. Read data end 3 residues before the CDR3 end; the end is taken from the germline J gene.

Looked up from germline, CDR1 is SNHLY and CDR2 is FYNNEI. V was cut by 4 bases and J by 5 bases, with 3 bases left in between. There are 11 residues in the CDR3. Assay used: immunoSEQ multiplex PCR; TCRdb lists only in-frame clones, some missing. The listing contains more than 45,000 clones. Study-level findings and limits: Activated donor B cell expansion appeared to reveal the most relevant donor-specific TCRbeta repertoire.

The sequencing here drew on CD4+ T cells from blood, taken before the transplant. The J gene is TRBJ2-1, the V gene TRBV2; D call uncertain. This clonotype was sampled from a human donor who received a combined kidney and bone marrow transplant. CDR3 protein: CASSVDNEQFF. CDR3 DNA, as far as it was read: TGTGCCAGCAGTGTCGACAATGAG.